These 27 T cell receptor beta chains originate from one sample sequenced in a study of blood T cell repertoires in COVID-19. Profiling relied on immunoSEQ multiplex PCR, and the TCRdb table lists in-frame clones only, not all of them. This table has 100,000 to 120,000 clones, about two thirds appearing once. The sequenced material came from peripheral blood. The origin of the receptors is a woman aged 40 to 49 with acute or convalescent COVID-19.

CDR3: CASSYFREAYEQYF. Written as DNA, the CDR3 is TGTGCCAGCAGTTACTTCAGGGAGGCCTACGAGCAGTACTTC. The chain recombines TRBV6-5 with TRBJ2-7, with a tentative D call TRBD2 (6 bases). Per the germline V gene, CDR1 is MNHEY and CDR2 is SVGAGI. This CDR3 spans 14 amino acids. V was pared by 1 base and J by 2 bases, with 9 bases between.

The CDR3: CARFRGRNEKLFF. The CDR3 DNA reads as TGCGCCCGCTTCAGGGGTCGGAATGAAAAACTGTTTTTT. This rearrangement joins TRBV10-1 to TRBJ1-4, with a tentative D call TRBD1 (6 bases). Germline V gene lookup returns CDR1 WNHNN and CDR2 SYGVQD (reference sequence). CDR3 length: 13 amino acids. The ends were cut back, 11 bases at V and 5 bases at J, with 15 bases in the middle.

This clone was recorded a few times. The chain couples TRBV6-5 to TRBJ2-5; 12 positions match TRBD2. The J segment lost 5 bases and the V segment lost 11 bases, leaving 9 bases of the junction unmatched. This CDR3 comprises 14 residues. Germline V gives CDR1 MNHEY, CDR2 SVGAGI. CDR3 in amino acids: CACWTSGTLETQYF. The CDR3 DNA sequence: TGTGCCTGTTGGACTAGCGGGACCTTGGAGACCCAGTACTTC.

This clone was seen just once. The chain couples TRBV2 to TRBJ2-5; 13 bases line up with TRBD2. Trimming cost V 6 bases and J 7 bases; bases outside gene matches: 11. Germline loops: CDR1 SNHLY, CDR2 FYNNEI. The CDR3 runs to 16 residues. The CDR3 sequence is CASRTSGGPFPGTQYF. For the CDR3, the DNA is TGTGCCAGCAGGACTAGCGGGGGGCCATTTCCGGGGACCCAGTACTTC. The whole variable domain, filled in from reference TRBV2 and TRBJ2-5, reads EPEVTQTPSHQVTQMGQEVILRCVPISNHLYFYWYRQILGQKVEFLVSFYNNEISEKSEIFDDQFSVERPDGSNFTLKIRSTKLEDSAMYFCASRTSGGPFPGTQYFGPGTRLLVL.

This chain connects TRBV28 to TRBJ1-2; 8 bases match TRBD1. Germline assignment: CDR1 MDHEN and CDR2 SYDVKM. V shed 5 bases and J 5 bases; nucleotides not matched to a gene: 7. CDR3 size: 14 residues. In DNA form, the CDR3 reads TGTGCCAGCAGTCCTCAGGGGGCGGATTATGGCTACACCTTC. It encodes CASSPQGADYGYTF.

The V and J genes are TRBV10-2 and TRBJ2-7, with 7 bases fitting TRBD2. From germline, CDR1 is WSHSY and CDR2 SAAADI. V lost 2 bases, J lost 0 bases, and 7 bases stayed unmatched. This CDR3 region has 16 residues. CDR3 sequence: CASSENGGGTSYEQYF. The CDR3 DNA follows: TGCGCCAGCAGTGAGAATGGGGGAGGGACCTCCTACGAGCAGTACTTC.

This clone occurred a few times. In nucleotides, the CDR3 is TGTGCCTGCGGACAGGGGGCCTACGAGCAGTACTTC. Protein: CACGQGAYEQYF. This chain connects TRBV30 to TRBJ2-7; 10 nucleotides agree with TRBD1. The CDR3 consists of 12 residues. The germline gives CDR1 GTSNPN, CDR2 SVGIG (reference sequence). Trimming removed 6 bases from V and 2 bases from J; junction bases left unmatched: 1.

The chain carries TRBV28 and TRBJ2-7, with TRBD1 identical over 9 bases. The CDR3 spans 15 residues. Unmatched junction bases numbered 10, after V lost 7 bases and J lost 3 bases. CDR1 is MDHEN, CDR2 SYDVKM, per germline. The DNA of the CDR3 is TGTGCCAGCACCTCAATCCGGGACAGGGACTACGAGCAGTACTTC. It translates to CASTSIRDRDYEQYF.

The chain couples TRBV6-4 to TRBJ2-2; TRBD2 matches at 9 bases. CDR3 size: 15 residues. V dropped 6 bases and J dropped 3; count of bases not matched to a gene: 5. CDR1 MRHNA and CDR2 SNTAGT come from the germline V gene. The DNA for the CDR3 is TGTGCCAGCAGCGAAAGCGGGGGGCACACCGGGGAGCTGTTTTTT. Translation: CASSESGGHTGELFF.

The CDR3 sequence is CASSGGGGYYGYTF. The CDR3 nucleotides are TGTGCCAGCAGTGGCGGGGGGGGGTACTATGGCTACACCTTC. The chain combines TRBV28 with TRBJ1-2; D may be TRBD1 (5 bases). Trimming stripped 5 bases from V and 3 bases from J, with 13 bases between. Germline V gives CDR1 MDHEN, CDR2 SYDVKM. This CDR3 is 14 amino acids long.

There are a few counts of this clone. CDR3 DNA sequence: TGTGCCAGCAGCCCGGGGGGCAGGTACGTCTCTGAAGCTTTCTTT. Protein sequence: CASSPGGRYVSEAFF. The chain joins TRBV3-1 (or the pseudogene TRBV3-2) to TRBJ1-1; tentative D call: TRBD1 (6 bases). V was pared by 4 bases and J by 6 bases, with 18 bases between. Germline V gene sequence: CDR1 LGHDT, CDR2 YNNKEL (reference sequence). This CDR3 region has 15 residues.

This chain uses TRBV9 with TRBJ2-5; possibly TRBD1 for D (5 bases). Germline V gene sequence: CDR1 SGDLS, CDR2 YYNGEE. CDR3 length: 13 amino acids. The ends were cut back, 1 base at V and 2 bases at J, with 6 bases in the middle. The CDR3 DNA reads as TGTGCCAGCAGCGTACCAGGGCAAGAGACCCAGTACTTC. It codes for CASSVPGQETQYF.

The chain couples TRBV5-1 to TRBJ2-1; 9 bases map to TRBD1. Per germline, CDR1 SGHRS and CDR2 YFSETQ. J gave up 7 bases and V 0 bases, and 11 bases lay outside the gene matches. This CDR3 contains 17 residues. CDR3 loop: CASSLGGRGTGMNEQFF. CDR3 nucleotides: TGCGCCAGCAGCTTGGGGGGGAGGGGGACAGGGATGAATGAGCAGTTCTTC.

The sample holds one count of this clone. V is TRBV30 and J is TRBJ1-4; the D is unclear. The CDR3 has 13 residues. V lost 3 bases and J 0 bases, leaving 5 bases between the germline ends. Per germline, CDR1 GTSNPN and CDR2 SVGIG (reference sequence). CDR3 residues: CAWRQPTNEKLFF. The CDR3 region has the DNA TGTGCCTGGAGACAGCCAACTAATGAAAAACTGTTTTTT.

There are a few counts of this clone. The gene calls are TRBV28 and TRBJ1-6; TRBD1 matches 7 bases. Germline CDR1 MDHEN, CDR2 SYDVKM. J gave up 8 bases and V 7 bases, and 14 bases lay outside the gene matches. The CDR3 contains 16 residues. DNA for the CDR3: TGTGCCAGCACAGCAAACAGGGGCTTGGGCGATTCACCCCTCCACTTT. Protein product: CASTANRGLGDSPLHF.

J is TRBJ2-1 and V is TRBV3-1 (or the pseudogene TRBV3-2), with D maybe TRBD1 (5 bases). CDR3 length: 13 amino acids. V was shortened by 4 bases and J by 6 bases, with 10 bases between the two germline ends. CDR1 and CDR2 from the germline V gene are LGHDT and YNNKEL (reference sequence). The CDR3: CASSRKGSNEQFF. CDR3 bases: TGTGCCAGCAGCCGGAAGGGGTCCAATGAGCAGTTCTTC.

The rearrangement links TRBV2 to TRBJ1-4, with no clear D. The CDR3 has 14 residues. Germline CDR1 reads SNHLY; CDR2 reads FYNNEI. V lost 6 bases and J lost 1, with 9 bases in between. The CDR3 nucleotides are TGTGCCAGCAGCCAACAGAAAACTAATGAAAAACTGTTTTTT. This gives the protein CASSQQKTNEKLFF.

The J gene is TRBJ1-5, the V gene TRBV20-1; TRBD1 matches 9 bases. This CDR3 spans 14 amino acids. Looked up from germline, CDR1 is DFQATT and CDR2 is SNEGSKA (reference sequence). V lost 3 bases to trimming and J lost 6 bases; unmatched junction nucleotides: 6. CDR3 protein: CSASQGQGAQPQHF. As DNA, the CDR3 is TGCAGTGCTAGTCAGGGACAGGGTGCTCAGCCCCAGCATTTT.

This clone occurred once. The rearrangement uses TRBV6-5 and TRBJ1-2; 7 bases are a match to TRBD1. The CDR3 length is 12 residues. Germline CDR1 reads MNHEY; CDR2 reads SVGAGI. J lost 7 bases, V lost 7 bases, and 6 bases had no gene match. CDR3 nucleotide sequence: TGTGCCAGCACCGACAGGGTTGCTGGCTACACCTTC. It yields the protein CASTDRVAGYTF.

This chain connects TRBV29-1 to TRBJ1-2, with TRBD1 as a possible D gene (6 bases). Trimming cost V 6 bases and J 0 bases, with 11 bases left between them. Germline CDR1 reads SQVTM; CDR2 reads ANQGSEA. The CDR3 runs to 13 residues. Here the CDR3 reads CSVGAYANYGYTF. The CDR3 bases are TGCAGCGTGGGGGCATATGCTAACTATGGCTACACCTTC.

This chain joins TRBV3-1 (or the pseudogene TRBV3-2) and TRBJ2-2; D possibly corresponds to TRBD2 (6 bases). The CDR3 consists of 13 residues. Trimming took off 6 bases at V and 8 bases at J, with 13 bases between the two ends. Germline V gene lookup returns CDR1 LGHDT and CDR2 YNNKEL (reference sequence). CDR3 in amino acids: CASSPTRRGELFF. DNA of the CDR3: TGTGCCAGCAGTCCGACTAGGAGGGGGGAGCTGTTTTTT.

The chain joins TRBV5-1 to TRBJ2-3; the D is unclear. The CDR3 has 17 amino acids. V was trimmed by 4 bases and J by 1 base, leaving 19 bases between them. Germline CDR1 is SGHRS and CDR2 is YFSETQ. The CDR3 region has the DNA TGCGCCAGCAGCGCTCTCGGTCAGGAACCCGGCACAGATACGCAGTATTTT. Its translation is CASSALGQEPGTDTQYF.

The chain combines TRBV18 with TRBJ1-2; a possible D gene is TRBD1 (6 bases). This CDR3 has 18 residues. In germline, CDR1 is KGHSH, CDR2 LQKENI. Deletions cut 5 bases from V and 7 bases from J, with 29 bases between. The CDR3, as DNA: TGTGCCAGCTCATCAAGGGGGGGTCAGGGCTTCGACCCCGCTGGCTACACCTTC. This codes for CASSSRGGQGFDPAGYTF.

The chain carries TRBV19 and TRBJ1-1; D is possibly TRBD1 (5 bases). This CDR3 region has 14 residues. Between the trimmed V and J ends, which lost 3 bases and 6 bases, there was a span of 14 bases. CDR1 is LNHDA, CDR2 SQIVND, per germline (reference sequence). CDR3 in amino acids: CASSIGTGISEAFF. CDR3 coding DNA: TGTGCCAGTAGTATCGGTACAGGTATCTCTGAAGCTTTCTTT.

This clone was recorded a few times. The CDR3, as DNA: TGTGCCAGCAGTTTAGATATGAACACTGAAGCTTTCTTT. Its translation: CASSLDMNTEAFF. The chain links TRBV6-4 to TRBJ1-1; D is undetermined. CDR1 is MRHNA and CDR2 is SNTAGT in the germline V gene. V was clipped by 5 bases and J by 0 bases, with 7 bases between them. The CDR3 extends over 13 amino acids.

The chain combines TRBV4-1 with TRBJ1-5, with D possibly being TRBD1 (6 bases). Germline CDR1 and CDR2: MGHRA and YSYEKL. The V end was cut by 0 bases, the J end by 2 bases, with 14 bases between. The CDR3 has 17 residues. CDR3 nucleotides: TGCGCCAGCAGCCAAGAAGGGGGGGATAGTGGCAATCAGCCCCAGCATTTT. Translated: CASSQEGGDSGNQPQHF.

CDR3 sequence reads: CASGLVEGRYEQYF. In DNA form, the CDR3 reads TGTGCTAGTGGTTTGGTGGAGGGCCGCTACGAGCAGTACTTC. This chain links TRBV12-5 with TRBJ2-7, with D perhaps TRBD2 (6 bases). V lost 0 bases, J lost 3 bases, and 9 bases lay in between. Germline CDR1 LGHNT, CDR2 FRNRAP. The CDR3 runs to 14 residues.